Listed here are 25 T cell receptor beta chains from one sample, sequenced in a study of blood T cell repertoires in COVID-19. Profiling relied on immunoSEQ multiplex PCR, and the TCRdb table lists in-frame clones only, not all of them. The sample has approximately 230,000 clones; 80% to 90% are singletons. Sequenced: PBMCs or T cells enriched from blood (not recorded which). These TCRs come from a man aged 35-49 years who had recovered from COVID-19.

This chain connects TRBV19 to TRBJ2-4, with 8 bases matching TRBD1. Germline CDR1 and CDR2: LNHDA and SQIVND (reference sequence). The CDR3 totals 13 residues. Germline trimming cut 2 bases from V and 10 bases from J; bases unmatched to any gene: 4. The CDR3, as DNA: TGTGCCAGTAGTATACAGGGGGCAAGTATTCAGTACTTC. Protein product: CASSIQGASIQYF.

The chain is built from TRBV16 and TRBJ1-1, with no clear D. The CDR3 runs to 13 residues. The germline gives CDR1 KGHSY, CDR2 FQNENV. V gave up 6 bases and J gave up 6 bases, with 14 bases separating them. CDR3 loop: CASRSDLWAEAFF. CDR3 nucleotides: TGTGCCAGCAGAAGCGATCTCTGGGCTGAAGCTTTCTTT.

This clone has only one observation. The CDR3 DNA follows: TGTGCCAGCAGTTTATTCTGGCGGAGCCAAGAGACCCAGTACTTC. It yields the protein CASSLFWRSQETQYF. The J gene is TRBJ2-5, the V gene TRBV27; D not resolved. V was trimmed by 1 base and J by 1 base, leaving 10 bases between them. CDR1 and CDR2 (germline): MNHEY, SMNVEV (reference sequence). CDR3 length equals 15 residues.

CDR3 nucleotides: TGTGCCAGCAGCACCCTAGCGGGGGGAGCCTACAATGAGCAGTTCTTC. Translated, it gives CASSTLAGGAYNEQFF. This chain uses TRBV11-2 with TRBJ2-1; the match to TRBD2 covers 11 bases. V gave up 5 bases and J gave up 2 bases; unmatched junction bases: 5. This CDR3 spans 16 amino acids. Per the germline V gene, CDR1 is SGHAT and CDR2 is FQNNGV.

This clone has just a few counts. The chain couples TRBV7-2 to TRBJ2-1; a possible D gene is TRBD2 (6 bases). Trimming stripped 0 bases from V and 3 bases from J, with 9 bases between. CDR1 SGHTA and CDR2 FQGNSA come from the germline V gene. The CDR3 is made up of 15 amino acids. CDR3: CASSLAGGVYNEQFF. The CDR3 region has the DNA TGTGCCAGCAGCTTAGCCGGGGGAGTCTACAATGAGCAGTTCTTC.

This chain joins TRBV12-3 or TRBV12-4 and TRBJ2-3; 11 bases agree with TRBD2. This CDR3 is 12 amino acids long. V gave up 6 bases and J gave up 13 bases; unmatched junction bases: 6. The CDR3 coding sequence is TGTGCCAGCAGACTACTAGCGGGGGTCGAGTATTTT. It translates to CASRLLAGVEYF.

CDR3: CASSRGLATYNEQFF. The CDR3 DNA reads TGTGCCAGCAGCCGAGGACTAGCCACCTACAATGAGCAGTTCTTC. V is TRBV14 and J is TRBJ2-1, with 8 bases aligning to TRBD2. V shed 4 bases and J 2 bases; nucleotides not matched to a gene: 4. This CDR3 spans 15 amino acids. Germline V gene lookup returns CDR1 SGHDN and CDR2 FVKESK.

The chain couples TRBV6-1 to TRBJ2-7; D is possibly TRBD1 (5 bases). Trimming left V 4 bases short and J 3 bases short, with 19 bases between. The CDR3 loop spans 16 amino acids. The V gene's germline CDR1 is MNHNS and CDR2 SASEGT. CDR3 coding DNA: TGTGCCAGCAGTGGACTGACAGCTCTTCAGCGCTACGAGCAGTACTTC. Its protein is CASSGLTALQRYEQYF.

The chain carries TRBV13 and TRBJ2-7, with D perhaps TRBD1 (6 bases). Looked up from germline, CDR1 is PRHDT and CDR2 is FYEKMQ (reference sequence). The CDR3 contains 15 residues. V lost 5 bases, J lost 7 bases, and 21 bases lay in between. The CDR3 DNA sequence: TGTGCCAGCAGCCCCGGACAGCGTGAGTTGGGGGAGCAGTACTTC. This gives the protein CASSPGQRELGEQYF.

J is TRBJ1-2 and V is TRBV9, with 7 nucleotides matching TRBD1. There are 14 residues in the CDR3. Trimming removed 4 bases from V and 2 bases from J; junction bases left unmatched: 5. Germline CDR1 is SGDLS and CDR2 is YYNGEE. CDR3 nucleotide sequence: TGTGCCAGCAGCCCTGGGACAGCGAACTATGGCTACACCTTC. It translates to CASSPGTANYGYTF.

This clone is a singleton in its sample. The V gene is TRBV23-1, the J gene TRBJ1-2; unclear D gene. TRBV23-1 is classed as an ORF, of uncertain function. Trimming left V 2 bases short and J 0 bases short, with 13 bases between. The CDR3 sequence is 16 residues long. The CDR3 loop reads CASSQQPAGTNYGYTF. The CDR3 DNA reads TGCGCCAGCAGTCAACAGCCCGCCGGGACTAACTATGGCTACACCTTC.

Concerning this clone: In the same sample, other DNA sequences code for this CDR3. The rearrangement joins TRBV5-1 to TRBJ2-1; 16 nucleotides match TRBD2. With 4 bases clipped from V and 6 bases from J, the junction kept 1 base outside the gene matches. This CDR3 has 15 residues. Germline V gene sequence: CDR1 SGHRS, CDR2 YFSETQ. The CDR3 loop reads CASSGTSGRANEQFF. The CDR3 DNA follows: TGCGCCAGCAGCGGGACTAGCGGGAGGGCCAATGAGCAGTTCTTC.

The chain carries TRBV6-5 and TRBJ1-5, with 8 bases aligning to TRBD1. CDR1 MNHEY and CDR2 SVGAGI come from the germline V gene. J gave up 5 bases and V 5 bases, and 5 bases lay outside the gene matches. The CDR3 is 14 amino acids. In nucleotides, the CDR3 is TGTGCCAGCAGTCTGGACAGGGCTGATCAGCCCCAGCATTTT. The encoded protein is CASSLDRADQPQHF.

The chain employs TRBV7-9 and TRBJ2-1; 7 positions agree with TRBD1. The CDR3 is made up of 15 amino acids. CDR1 SEHNR and CDR2 FQNEAQ come from the germline V gene (reference sequence). The J segment lost 5 bases and the V segment lost 0 bases, leaving 4 bases of the junction unmatched. CDR3 region: CASSLAWQGDNEQFF. The DNA for the CDR3 is TGTGCCAGCAGCTTAGCTTGGCAGGGGGACAATGAGCAGTTCTTC.

The rearrangement links TRBV18 to TRBJ2-5; possibly TRBD2 for D (6 bases). Between the trimmed V and J ends, which lost 6 bases and 1 base, there was a span of 12 bases. Germline CDR1 is KGHSH and CDR2 is LQKENI. The CDR3 extends over 14 amino acids. CDR3 in DNA: TGTGCCAGCTCCCCTGGGGGGAGCCAAGAGACCCAGTACTTC. Protein sequence: CASSPGGSQETQYF.

This clone came up a few times. This rearrangement joins TRBV5-1 to TRBJ2-7; D may be TRBD1 (5 bases). This CDR3 region has 13 residues. The germline V and J ends were trimmed by 4 bases and 0 bases, with 8 bases remaining between them. Germline lookup yields CDR1 SGHRS and CDR2 YFSETQ. The CDR3, as DNA: TGCGCCAGCAGCCCAGGGAACTCCTACGAGCAGTACTTC. Residues: CASSPGNSYEQYF.

This sequence joins TRBV19 and TRBJ1-6, with 7 bases matching TRBD1. This CDR3 comprises 15 residues. The germline CDR1 and CDR2 sequences are LNHDA and SQIVND (reference sequence). V trimming: 5 bases; J trimming: 5 bases; junction bases outside the gene matches: 6. CDR3 protein: CASSATGANNSPLHF. The CDR3 coding sequence is TGTGCCAGTAGTGCTACAGGGGCGAATAATTCACCCCTCCACTTT.

The chain employs TRBV9 and TRBJ2-7, with TRBD1 matching over 8 bases. The germline V gene has CDR1 SGDLS and CDR2 YYNGEE. V lost 3 bases, J lost 2 bases, and 7 bases stayed unmatched. This CDR3 spans 15 amino acids. The CDR3 loop is CASSEQGGETYEQYF. The CDR3 DNA reads TGTGCCAGCAGCGAACAGGGGGGAGAGACCTACGAGCAGTACTTC.

The chain recombines TRBV12-3 or TRBV12-4 with TRBJ2-5; tentative D call: TRBD1 (6 bases). The CDR3 spans 13 residues. Between the trimmed V and J ends, which lost 3 bases and 4 bases, there was a span of 9 bases. The CDR3 is CASSFTGIETQYF. The DNA for the CDR3 is TGTGCCAGCAGTTTCACAGGGATAGAGACCCAGTACTTC.

The rearrangement links TRBV14 to TRBJ1-2; 7 bases are shared with TRBD1. From germline, CDR1 is SGHDN and CDR2 FVKESK. This CDR3 is 15 amino acids long. V trimming: 3 bases; J trimming: 8 bases; junction bases outside the gene matches: 12. The CDR3 here is CASSQLTGPSLGYTF. DNA of the CDR3: TGTGCCAGCAGCCAGTTGACAGGGCCCTCCCTGGGCTACACCTTC.

This chain links TRBV6-5 with TRBJ2-5; D is possibly TRBD2 (6 bases). This CDR3 has 15 residues. CDR1 is MNHEY and CDR2 is SVGAGI in the germline V gene. With 0 bases removed from V and 5 bases from J, the gap between germline ends came to 13 bases. The CDR3 DNA reads as TGTGCCAGCAGTTACTCTACGGGGGTCGGGGAGACCCAGTACTTC. As protein: CASSYSTGVGETQYF.

Here the CDR3 DNA reads TGTGCCACCAGGACCGGGACTGGGACTAGCGGGTACGAGACCCAGTACTTC. It yields the protein CATRTGTGTSGYETQYF. The gene calls are TRBV24-1 and TRBJ2-5; 12 bases agree with TRBD2. Losses at the gene ends were 7 bases for V and 5 bases for J; bases not matched to a gene: 13. The CDR3 extends over 17 amino acids. Germline V gene lookup returns CDR1 KGHDR and CDR2 SFDVKD.

The chain carries TRBV10-3 and TRBJ2-3; tentatively, D is TRBD2 (6 bases). V gave up 3 bases and J gave up 0 bases, with 10 bases separating them. The germline CDR1 and CDR2 sequences are ENHRY and SYGVKD. The CDR3 length is 15 residues. CDR3 in DNA: TGTGCCATCAGTGATGGCGGGGATAGCACAGATACGCAGTATTTT. Translation: CAISDGGDSTDTQYF.

The gene calls are TRBV9 and TRBJ2-4; 9 bases map to TRBD1. The germline V gene has CDR1 SGDLS and CDR2 YYNGEE. V was clipped by 3 bases and J by 7 bases; unmatched bases: 5. This CDR3 is 14 amino acids long. CDR3: CASSAGQGRNIQYF. The CDR3 DNA sequence: TGTGCCAGCAGCGCGGGACAGGGCAGGAACATTCAGTACTTC.

The rearrangement uses TRBV7-2 and TRBJ1-3, with D perhaps matching TRBD1 (5 bases). The CDR3 covers 16 residues. Germline V gene sequence: CDR1 SGHTA, CDR2 FQGNSA. V gave up 3 bases and J gave up 7 bases, with 19 bases separating them. The CDR3 DNA sequence: TGTGCCAGCAGCTTTCGACGTGACAGCTTTGGTAACACCATATATTTT. Protein sequence: CASSFRRDSFGNTIYF.